The 22 T cell receptor beta chains in this list originate from one sample, sequenced in a study of T cell repertoires in cytomegalovirus infection. No antigen is known for these receptors. Each CDR3 protein is one row after TCRdb ran MiXCR on the reads. Of fewer than 1,000,000 distinct CDR3 sequences in the sample, approximately 31% are singletons; the top ten hold under 15%. The material was cultured CD8+ T cells from PBMCs, obtained from culture after CMV antigen stimulation. The receptors stem from a human donor in good health (CMV status not recorded). Some clones in this sample may be carry-over from other donors' samples.

This clonotype was recorded many times. The rearrangement links TRBV7-9 to TRBJ1-1; possible D gene TRBD1, 5 bases. V was trimmed by 0 bases and J by 0 bases, leaving 8 bases between them. The V gene's germline CDR1 is SEHNR and CDR2 FQNEAQ (reference sequence). The CDR3 sequence is 15 residues long. The CDR3 spells CASSLAGTVNTEAFF. The CDR3 DNA sequence: TGTGCCAGCAGCTTAGCGGGGACGGTGAACACTGAAGCTTTCTTT.

The V gene is TRBV20-1, the J gene TRBJ2-3, with 9 nucleotides matching TRBD2. The CDR3 is 17 residues long. V shed 0 bases, J shed 2 bases, and the junction held 9 bases outside the gene matches. Germline CDR1 and CDR2: DFQATT and SNEGSKA (reference sequence). The CDR3 DNA reads TGCAGTGCTAGAGATCAGGCGGCTAGCGGGATCACAGATACGCAGTATTTT. Protein sequence: CSARDQAASGITDTQYF.

This clonotype was detected a few times. The gene calls are TRBV12-3 or TRBV12-4 and TRBJ1-6; D possibly corresponds to TRBD1 (5 bases). The CDR3 totals 20 residues. Trimming pared 7 bases from V and 9 bases from J, leaving 34 bases between. The CDR3 protein is CASTHPVGGPAPGRSSPLHF. The CDR3 coding sequence is TGTGCCAGCACCCACCCCGTCGGGGGACCCGCCCCGGGTCGGAGTTCACCCCTCCACTTT.

This chain joins TRBV25-1 and TRBJ1-1; no clear D. The germline V gene has CDR1 MGHDK and CDR2 SYGVNS. The V end was cut by 1 base, the J end by 1 base, with 10 bases between. The CDR3 is 15 amino acids. The CDR3: CASSEWNSPNTEAFF. In DNA, the CDR3 is TGTGCCAGCAGTGAATGGAACAGCCCGAACACTGAAGCTTTCTTT.

This rearrangement joins TRBV19 to TRBJ2-2; D is unclear. The germline V gene encodes CDR1 LNHDA and CDR2 SQIVND (reference sequence). The V end was cut by 3 bases, the J end by 7 bases, with 12 bases between. The CDR3 extends over 14 amino acids. The CDR3 spells CASSMDRANGELFF. Written as DNA, the CDR3 is TGTGCCAGTAGTATGGATAGGGCGAACGGGGAGCTGTTTTTT.

V usage is TRBV5-5 and J usage is TRBJ2-2; D not resolved. Germline V lookup: CDR1 SGHKS, CDR2 YYEKEE (reference sequence). V lost 1 base to trimming and J lost 0 bases, with 10 bases between them. This CDR3 contains 16 residues. Here the CDR3 reads CASSLKGPPNTGELFF. CDR3 in DNA: TGTGCCAGCAGCTTGAAAGGCCCACCGAACACCGGGGAGCTGTTTTTT.

The J gene is TRBJ1-1, the V gene TRBV6-2 or TRBV6-3, with no clear D. CDR3 length equals 14 residues. The V and J ends lost 6 bases and 5 bases respectively, with 16 bases between them. Germline CDR1 MNHEY, CDR2 SVGEGT. The CDR3 DNA follows: TGTGCCAGCAGCTTCCTGGGTTTCGCGACTGAAGCTTTCTTT. Amino acid sequence: CASSFLGFATEAFF.

This clonotype was picked up many times. The CDR3, as DNA: TGTGCCAGCAGCTTCCTGAATTCACCCCTCCACTTT. Translation: CASSFLNSPLHF. The V call is TRBV7-2, the J call TRBJ1-6; D not resolved. Trimming shortened V by 3 bases and J by 7 bases, and 4 bases separated the two germline ends. Germline V lookup: CDR1 SGHTA, CDR2 FQGNSA. The length of the CDR3 is 12 residues.

This chain connects TRBV20-1 to TRBJ1-1, with D tentatively TRBD1 (5 bases). V was cut by 5 bases and J by 10 bases, with 8 bases left in between. This CDR3 is built from 9 residues. CDR1 DFQATT and CDR2 SNEGSKA come from the germline V gene (reference sequence). The CDR3 here is CSAGDVAFF. CDR3 bases: TGCAGTGCTGGGGACGTAGCTTTCTTT.

This clonotype was counted many times. The chain carries TRBV7-2 and TRBJ2-1; 12 bases agree with TRBD1. Losses at the gene ends were 4 bases for V and 7 bases for J; bases not matched to a gene: 11. The CDR3 runs 17 residues. Germline lookup yields CDR1 SGHTA and CDR2 FQGNSA. CDR3 residues: CASSSPKGTGGANEQFF. CDR3 DNA sequence: TGTGCCAGCAGCTCACCGAAGGGGACAGGGGGCGCGAATGAGCAGTTCTTC.

The chain has TRBV11-2 and TRBJ2-2; D remains unclear. V was pared by 2 bases and J by 11 bases, with 9 bases between. Germline CDR1 is SGHAT and CDR2 is FQNNGV. The CDR3 loop spans 12 amino acids. In DNA, the CDR3 is TGTGCCAGCAGCTTAAGCAACCCTGAGCTGTTTTTT. It yields the protein CASSLSNPELFF.

This clonotype came up a few times. The chain's CDR3 is CSVATTGMETQYF. DNA of the CDR3: TGCAGCGTTGCTACAACAGGGATGGAGACCCAGTACTTC. The chain uses TRBV29-1 and TRBJ2-5; a weak D match, TRBD1 (6 bases). Looked up from germline, CDR1 is SQVTM and CDR2 is ANQGSEA. The V end lost 4 bases, the J end lost 5 bases, and 14 bases lay between the germline ends. CDR3 length: 13 amino acids.

The chain couples TRBV20-1 to TRBJ2-3; 10 nucleotides match TRBD2. Per the germline V gene, CDR1 is DFQATT and CDR2 is SNEGSKA (reference sequence). V was clipped by 7 bases and J by 6 bases; unmatched bases: 7. The CDR3 runs to 13 residues. CDR3: CSGSGGSSDTQYF. DNA for the CDR3: TGCAGTGGTAGCGGGGGGTCCTCCGATACGCAGTATTTT.

This sequence joins TRBV15 and TRBJ1-1, with D tentatively TRBD1 (5 bases). The length of the CDR3 is 14 residues. Germline-derived CDR1 and CDR2 are LNHNV and YYDKDF (reference sequence). Trimming took off 0 bases at V and 7 bases at J, with 12 bases between the two ends. The CDR3 bases are TGTGCCACCAGCAGAGAACAGGACGGAAGTGAAGCTTTCTTT. This sequence encodes CATSREQDGSEAFF.

This clonotype was counted a few times. This sequence joins TRBV27 and TRBJ1-5; a weak D match, TRBD1 (5 bases). Trimming stripped 7 bases from V and 3 bases from J, with 16 bases between. The CDR3 has 15 amino acids. CDR1 and CDR2 from the germline V gene are MNHEY and SMNVEV (reference sequence). CDR3 nucleotide sequence: TGTGCCAGCACGCTCATCGGAGGGGTCAATCAGCCCCAGCATTTT. Its protein product is CASTLIGGVNQPQHF.

The V gene is TRBV24-1, the J gene TRBJ2-3; 11 nucleotides match TRBD2. CDR1 and CDR2 (germline): KGHDR, SFDVKD. The V segment lost 4 bases and the J segment 7 bases; nucleotides outside the gene matches: 9. The length of the CDR3 is 16 residues. As DNA, the CDR3 is TGTGCCACCAGTGACCCTACTAGCGGGGGCACGCATACGCAGTATTTT. Translating it yields CATSDPTSGGTHTQYF.

This clonotype was seen at least ten times. CDR3 residues: CASSLAGPRETQYF. CDR3 sequence (DNA): TGTGCCAGCAGTTTAGCGGGGCCGCGGGAGACCCAGTACTTC. The V and J genes are TRBV12-3 or TRBV12-4 and TRBJ2-5; D is perhaps TRBD1 (5 bases). The length of the CDR3 is 14 residues. Trimming shortened V by 0 bases and J by 5 bases, and 10 bases separated the two germline ends.

This clonotype was counted a few times. This chain connects TRBV5-6 to TRBJ2-1, with D possibly TRBD1 on 5 matching bases. CDR1 is SGHDT, CDR2 YYEEEE, per germline. V was shortened by 0 bases and J by 3 bases, with 10 bases between the two germline ends. The CDR3 is made up of 15 amino acids. The CDR3 region is CASSLGWGGYNEQFF. The CDR3 bases are TGTGCCAGCAGCTTGGGATGGGGCGGCTACAATGAGCAGTTCTTC.

Only a few counts were recorded for this clonotype. CDR3 coding DNA: TGTGCCAGCAGCCAAAAAACAGGGGGCGGCACTGAAGCTTTCTTT. Translating it yields CASSQKTGGGTEAFF. The chain is built from TRBV14 and TRBJ1-1; 9 nucleotides agree with TRBD1. Looked up from germline, CDR1 is SGHDN and CDR2 is FVKESK. The junction had 5 bases not matched to a gene; V was cut back by 2 bases and J by 4 bases. This CDR3 has 15 amino acids.

The chain employs TRBV29-1 and TRBJ1-2; D uncertain. The V and J ends lost 0 bases and 8 bases respectively, with 13 bases between them. The CDR3 totals 13 residues. CDR1 is SQVTM, CDR2 ANQGSEA, per germline. The CDR3 reads CSVEDRLAGGYTF. Written as DNA, the CDR3 is TGCAGCGTTGAAGATCGCCTGGCCGGCGGCTACACCTTC.

This chain links TRBV2 with TRBJ2-1; 7 bases are a match to TRBD2. The CDR3 is 17 amino acids. V trimming: 7 bases; J trimming: 2 bases; junction bases outside the gene matches: 14. Germline CDR1 SNHLY, CDR2 FYNNEI. The CDR3 loop reads CASTLKTSFDPYNEQFF. For the CDR3, the DNA is TGTGCCAGCACCCTTAAGACTAGCTTCGATCCCTACAATGAGCAGTTCTTC. Complete variable domain (other parts from reference TRBV2 and TRBJ2-1): EPEVTQTPSHQVTQMGQEVILRCVPISNHLYFYWYRQILGQKVEFLVSFYNNEISEKSEIFDDQFSVERPDGSNFTLKIRSTKLEDSAMYFCASTLKTSFDPYNEQFFGPGTRLTVL.

The rearrangement links TRBV28 to TRBJ2-2; D is unresolved. The V and J ends lost 6 bases and 5 bases respectively, with 16 bases between them. CDR1 and CDR2 (germline): MDHEN, SYDVKM. CDR3 length: 15 amino acids. In DNA, the CDR3 is TGTGCCAGCAGCACCTCCCAGAAACGGACCGGGGAGCTGTTTTTT. Translated, it gives CASSTSQKRTGELFF.